This TCR beta chain came from a study of Ad26.COV2.S vaccination and SARS-CoV-2 variants. Regarding this clone: No antigen is known for it.

Notes on the study in general: TCR breadth and depth estimates may have understated total T cell responses. The study found higher spike-specific TCR breadth in vaccine than placebo recipients.

Treatment here: some 19 received Ad26.COV2.S at low or high dose, single or two shots; roughly 5 received placebo; per-sample allocation not given. The study sampled participants on day 63 after the first vaccine or placebo injection. This table comes from immunoSEQ multiplex PCR, and its TCRdb copy is limited to in-frame clones, with some not included. The sample contains about 400,000 clones, around 82% of which appear only once. Sample: peripheral blood, taken in a trial of Ad26.COV2.S vaccine versus placebo. The TCR originated in a person aged 18-65 years who received the Ad26.COV2.S COVID-19 vaccine or a placebo.

CDR3 sequence reads: CASSAGLGREYNEQFF. Here the CDR3 DNA reads TGTGCCAGCAGCGCCGGGCTCGGGCGAGAATACAATGAGCAGTTCTTC. The chain is built from TRBV9 and TRBJ2-1; D is uncertain. The germline V gene has CDR1 SGDLS and CDR2 YYNGEE. This CDR3 has 16 residues. Trimming left V 3 bases short and J 4 bases short, with 17 bases between.